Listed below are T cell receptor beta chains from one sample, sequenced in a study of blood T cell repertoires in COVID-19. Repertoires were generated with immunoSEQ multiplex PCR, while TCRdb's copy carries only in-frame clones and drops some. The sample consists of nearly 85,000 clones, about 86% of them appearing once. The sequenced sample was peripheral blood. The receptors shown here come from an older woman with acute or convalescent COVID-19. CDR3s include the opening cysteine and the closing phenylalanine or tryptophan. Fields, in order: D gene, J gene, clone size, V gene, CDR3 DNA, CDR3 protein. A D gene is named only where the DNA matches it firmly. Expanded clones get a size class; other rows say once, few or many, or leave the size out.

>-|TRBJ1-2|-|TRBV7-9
TGTGCCAGCAGTCCCGACAGCCCCTATGGCTACACCTTC
CASSPDSPYGYTF
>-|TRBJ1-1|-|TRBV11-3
TGTGCCAGCAGCTTAGACAGGGGGAACACTGAAGCTTTCTTT
CASSLDRGNTEAFF
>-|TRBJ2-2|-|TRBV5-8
TGTGCCAGCAGCTTGTTGTCAGGGGAGCTGTTTTTT
CASSLLSGELFF
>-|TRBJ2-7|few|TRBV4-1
TGCGCCAGCAGCCAAGGTCATGGTCTAGCTAATTACGAGCAGTACTTC
CASSQGHGLANYEQYF
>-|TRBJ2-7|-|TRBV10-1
TGCGCCAGCAGTGAGTCAAGGGGCAACCCCTACGAGCAGTACTTC
CASSESRGNPYEQYF
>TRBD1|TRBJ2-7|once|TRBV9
TGTGCCAGCAGCGCCTTAGGGACAGGTGACGAGCAGTACTTC
CASSALGTGDEQYF
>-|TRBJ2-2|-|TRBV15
TGTGCCACCAGCATCCAGGTTGAACACCGGGGAGCTGTTTTT
CATSIQVEHRGAVF
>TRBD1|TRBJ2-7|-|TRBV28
TGTGCCAGCAGCCACGGGACAGCTCCGGACGAGCAGTACTTC
CASSHGTAPDEQYF
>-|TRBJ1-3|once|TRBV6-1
TGTGCCAGCAGTGAAGTCCCGGGGGAACTTAGCGGAAACACCATATATTTT
CASSEVPGELSGNTIYF
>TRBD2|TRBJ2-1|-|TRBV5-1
TGCGCCAGCAGCTTGTTAGGGACTAGCGGGACCAATGAGCAGTTCTTC
CASSLLGTSGTNEQFF
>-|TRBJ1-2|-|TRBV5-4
TGTGCCAGCAGCTTGGTGGGGGGAGCAAACTATGGCTACACCTTC
CASSLVGGANYGYTF
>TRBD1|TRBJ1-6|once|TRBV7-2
TGTGCCAGCAGCTTAGGTAGGGGGCATGGGGGATCACCCCTCCACTTT
CASSLGRGHGGSPLHF
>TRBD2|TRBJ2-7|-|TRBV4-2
TGTGCCAGCAGCCCGCCGGGACTACCTTACGAGCAGTACTTC
CASSPPGLPYEQYF
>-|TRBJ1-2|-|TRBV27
TGTGCCAGCAGTTCACCCCGGGGGGAAGCGGGCTATGGCTACACCTTC
CASSSPRGEAGYGYTF
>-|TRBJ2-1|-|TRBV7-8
TGTGCCAGCAGCTTTTCTAGCAGCGAGCAGTTCTTC
CASSFSSSEQFF
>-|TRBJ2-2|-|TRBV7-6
TGTGCCAGCAGCTTAGCTCGACAGTGGGCCGGGGAGCTGTTTTTT
CASSLARQWAGELFF
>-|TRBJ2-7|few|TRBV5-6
TGTGCCAGCAGCTTGAAGTTCGCTAGTGGATACCTCTACGAGCAGTACTTC
CASSLKFASGYLYEQYF
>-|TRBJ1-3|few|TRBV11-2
TGTGCCAGCACCCAAGGAGTACGGCACTCTGGAAACACCATATATTTT
CASTQGVRHSGNTIYF
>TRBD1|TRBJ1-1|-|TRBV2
TGTGCCAGCAGCCCCCGACAGGGGAAAGTTGAAGCTTTCTTT
CASSPRQGKVEAFF
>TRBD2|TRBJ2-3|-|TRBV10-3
TGTGCCATCAGGGGACTAGCGGGGGGCCTCACAGATACGCAGTATTTT
CAIRGLAGGLTDTQYF
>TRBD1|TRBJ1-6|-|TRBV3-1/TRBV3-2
TGTGCCAGCAGTGACACAGGGGGGACTAATTCACCCCTCCACTTT
CASSDTGGTNSPLHF
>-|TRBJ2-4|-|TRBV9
TGTGCCAGCAGCGTCGGACAAATCGAAAACATTCAGTACTTC
CASSVGQIENIQYF
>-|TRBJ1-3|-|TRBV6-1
TGTGCCAGCAGTGTGCACAGGGTTTTCAGTGGAAACACCATATATTTT
CASSVHRVFSGNTIYF
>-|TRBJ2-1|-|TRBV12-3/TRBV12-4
TGTGCCAGTAGCTCTTTGGATGAGCAGTTCTTC
CASSSLDEQFF
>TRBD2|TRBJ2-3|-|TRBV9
TGTGCCAGCAACCTAGCGGGCAGCACAGATACGCAGTATTTT
CASNLAGSTDTQYF
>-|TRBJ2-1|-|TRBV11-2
TGTGCCAGCACCTATTTGCCCCGAGGTAGCAATGAGCAGTTCTTC
CASTYLPRGSNEQFF
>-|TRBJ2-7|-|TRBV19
TGTGCCAGTAGTATTCAGAAGTCCTACGAGCAGTACTTC
CASSIQKSYEQYF
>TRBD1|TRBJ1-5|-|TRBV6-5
TGTGCCAGCAGTATCTTAGGGGGCGGCAATCAGCCCCAGCATTTT
CASSILGGGNQPQHF
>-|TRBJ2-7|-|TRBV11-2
TGTGCCAGCAGCGTCTTGACTAGTTCCTACGAGCAGTACTTC
CASSVLTSSYEQYF
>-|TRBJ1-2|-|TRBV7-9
TGTGCCAGCAGCTTAGAGCTGGTCTATGGCTACACCTTC
CASSLELVYGYTF
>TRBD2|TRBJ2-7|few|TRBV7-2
TGTGCCAGCTCCCGACTAGCGGGGGGTCCGAGCTCCTACGAGCAGTACTTC
CASSRLAGGPSSYEQYF
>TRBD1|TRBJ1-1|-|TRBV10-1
TGCGCCAGCACCGACGCCGGACAGGGGGACACTGAAGCTTTCTTT
CASTDAGQGDTEAFF
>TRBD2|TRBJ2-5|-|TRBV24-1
TGTGCCACCAGTGATGGAGGGACTAGCGGGAGGGAGACCCAGTACTTC
CATSDGGTSGRETQYF
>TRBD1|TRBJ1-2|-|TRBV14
TGTGCCAGCAGCCAAGTCAGGGGGCATGGCTACACCTTC
CASSQVRGHGYTF
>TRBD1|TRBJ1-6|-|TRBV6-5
TGTGCCAGCCGACAGGGGGAGTCACCCCTCCACTTT
CASRQGESPLHF
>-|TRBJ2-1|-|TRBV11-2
TGTGCCAGCAGACCAACTAGTGACGGATACAATGAGCAGTTCTTC
CASRPTSDGYNEQFF
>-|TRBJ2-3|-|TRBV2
TGTGCCAGCATCCGAGCGGTTAGCACAGATACGCAGTATTTT
CASIRAVSTDTQYF
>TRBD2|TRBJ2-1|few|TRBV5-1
TGCGCCAGCAGCCGGGGACTAGCGGGAGAGACTGAGCAGTTCTTC
CASSRGLAGETEQFF
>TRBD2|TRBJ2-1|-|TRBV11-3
TGTGCCAGCAGCACATTAGCGGGAGCATCCTACAATGAGCAGTTCTTC
CASSTLAGASYNEQFF
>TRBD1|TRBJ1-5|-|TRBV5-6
TGTGCCAGCAGCCCGGGACAGGGGGTAAGGCCCCAGCATTTT
CASSPGQGVRPQHF
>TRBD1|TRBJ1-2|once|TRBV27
TGTGCCAGCAAGGCGGGGGACAGGGGGGACTATGGCTACACCTTC
CASKAGDRGDYGYTF
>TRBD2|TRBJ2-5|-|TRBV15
TGTGCCACCAGCAGACGTCAGCGGGGGCAAGAGACCCAGTACTTC
CATSRRQRGQETQYF
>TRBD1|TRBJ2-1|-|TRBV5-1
TGCGCCAGCAGCTTGGTGCAGGGGGCCTCAAATGAGCAGTTCTTC
CASSLVQGASNEQFF